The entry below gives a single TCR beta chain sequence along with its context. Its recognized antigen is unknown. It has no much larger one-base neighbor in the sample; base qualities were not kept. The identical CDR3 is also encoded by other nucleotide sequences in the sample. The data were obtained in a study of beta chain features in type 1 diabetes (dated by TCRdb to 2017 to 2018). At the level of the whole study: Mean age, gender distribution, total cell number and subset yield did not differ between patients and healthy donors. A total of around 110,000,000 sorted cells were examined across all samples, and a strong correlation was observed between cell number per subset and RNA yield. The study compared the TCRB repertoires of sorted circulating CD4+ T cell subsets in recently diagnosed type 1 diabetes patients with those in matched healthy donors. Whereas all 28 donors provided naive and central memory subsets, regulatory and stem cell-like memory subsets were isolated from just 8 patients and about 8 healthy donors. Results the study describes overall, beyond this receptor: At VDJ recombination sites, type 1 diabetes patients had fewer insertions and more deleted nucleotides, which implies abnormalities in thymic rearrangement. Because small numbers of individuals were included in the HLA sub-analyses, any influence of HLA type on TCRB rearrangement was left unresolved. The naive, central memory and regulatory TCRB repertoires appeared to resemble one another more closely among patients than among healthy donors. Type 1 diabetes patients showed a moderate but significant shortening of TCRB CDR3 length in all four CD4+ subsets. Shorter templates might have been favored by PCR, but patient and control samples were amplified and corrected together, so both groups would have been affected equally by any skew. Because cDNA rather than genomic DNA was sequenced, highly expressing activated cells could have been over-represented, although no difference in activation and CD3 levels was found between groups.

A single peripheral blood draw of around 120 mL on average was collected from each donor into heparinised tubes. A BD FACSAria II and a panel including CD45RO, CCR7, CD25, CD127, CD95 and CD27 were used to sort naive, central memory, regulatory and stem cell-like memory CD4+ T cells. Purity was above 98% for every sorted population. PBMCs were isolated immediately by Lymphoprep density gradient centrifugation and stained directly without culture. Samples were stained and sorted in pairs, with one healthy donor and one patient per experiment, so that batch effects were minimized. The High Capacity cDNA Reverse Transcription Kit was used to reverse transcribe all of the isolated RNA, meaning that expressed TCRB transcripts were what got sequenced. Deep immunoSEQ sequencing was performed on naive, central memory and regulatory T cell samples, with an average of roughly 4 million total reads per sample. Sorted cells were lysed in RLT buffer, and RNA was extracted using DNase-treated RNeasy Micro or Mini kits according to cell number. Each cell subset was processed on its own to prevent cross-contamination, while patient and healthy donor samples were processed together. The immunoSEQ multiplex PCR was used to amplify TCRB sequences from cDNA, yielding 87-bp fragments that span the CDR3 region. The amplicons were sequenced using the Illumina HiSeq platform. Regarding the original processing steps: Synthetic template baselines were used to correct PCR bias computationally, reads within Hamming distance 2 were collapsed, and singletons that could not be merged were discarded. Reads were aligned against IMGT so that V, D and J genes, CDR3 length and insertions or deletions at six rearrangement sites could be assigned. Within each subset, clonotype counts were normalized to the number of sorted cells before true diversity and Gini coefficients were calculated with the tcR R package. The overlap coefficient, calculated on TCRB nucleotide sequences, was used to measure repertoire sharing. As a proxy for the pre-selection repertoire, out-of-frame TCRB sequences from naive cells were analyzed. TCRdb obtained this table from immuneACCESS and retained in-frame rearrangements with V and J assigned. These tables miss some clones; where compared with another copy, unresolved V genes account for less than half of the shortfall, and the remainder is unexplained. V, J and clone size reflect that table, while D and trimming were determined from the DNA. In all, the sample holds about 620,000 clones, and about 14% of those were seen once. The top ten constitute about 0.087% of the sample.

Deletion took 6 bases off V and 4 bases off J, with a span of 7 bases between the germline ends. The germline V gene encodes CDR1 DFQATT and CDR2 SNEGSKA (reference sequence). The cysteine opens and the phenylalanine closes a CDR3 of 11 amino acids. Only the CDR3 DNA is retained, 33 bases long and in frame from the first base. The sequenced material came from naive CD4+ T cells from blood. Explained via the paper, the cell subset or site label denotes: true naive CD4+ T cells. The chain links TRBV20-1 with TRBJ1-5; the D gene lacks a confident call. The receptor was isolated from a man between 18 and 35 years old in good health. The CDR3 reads CSASSNQPQHF. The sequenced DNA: TGCAGTGCCTCCTCGAATCAGCCCCAGCATTTT.